The source of this T cell receptor (beta chain) is a study of response to subunit inactivated influenza vaccine. Findings and caveats of the study: There was a suggestion from the authors that each seasonal influenza vaccination recruits few new T cells.

This clonotype occurred a few times. Its antigen is still unknown. Trimming removed 5 bases from V and 0 bases from J; junction bases left unmatched: 7. In germline, CDR1 is SGHAT, CDR2 FQNNGV. The CDR3 runs to 16 residues. TCRdb reprocessed the RT-PCR reads with MiXCR, giving one entry per CDR3 protein. The sample shows about 830,000 distinct CDR3 sequences, less than 20% of them seen only once. The origin of this receptor is a man aged 50 to 60 who received an inactivated influenza vaccine. The chain carries TRBV11-2 and TRBJ2-7; 10 bases are shared with TRBD2. The material was PBMCs from blood, obtained 5 to 6 days after vaccination. DNA of the CDR3: TGTGCCAGCAGCAGGGGGGAGCGGGGGGGCTCCTACGAGCAGTACTTC. Translated, it gives CASSRGERGGSYEQYF.